Below, one TCR beta chain is given with its context. The data derive from a study of blood T cell repertoires in COVID-19. Study context: Researchers got acute and convalescent COVID-19 samples from the United States, Italy and Spain. PBMCs, B-cell-depleted T cells, or T cells were the source of the cDNA or gDNA that made up the material.

The authors' processing: From reference gene primer amplification, estimates of nucleated cell counts were derived. Assay: immunoSEQ multiplex PCR; the TCRdb copy retains only in-frame clones and omits some. Clone size and V and J calls were adopted from that table, with D and trimming inferred from the DNA. The table lists about 230,000 clones, 81% of them singletons. There are 15 residues in the CDR3. The V and J ends lost 2 bases and 4 bases, in that order; junction bases with no gene match: 5. Germline lookup yields CDR1 SGHNT and CDR2 YYREEE (reference sequence). This rearrangement joins TRBV5-4 to TRBJ2-2, with TRBD1 identical over 7 bases. The sequencing input was peripheral blood. The sequence was collected from a woman aged 80 or over with acute or convalescent COVID-19. The CDR3 DNA reads as TGTGCCAGCAGCTTACAGGGGTATACCACCGGGGAGCTGTTTTTT. As protein: CASSLQGYTTGELFF.